The sequence of this TCR beta chain was determined in a study of blood T cells in healthy people across ages (dated by TCRdb to between 2015 and 2017). Describing the broader study: In model experiments, roughly one uniquely barcoded TCR beta cDNA molecule per two T cells was captured by template switching. The study measured age-related changes in TCR beta repertoire diversity using deep sequencing normalized with unique cDNA molecular identifiers. Four age groups were formed from the donors: young (average approximately 17 years), middle-aged (approximately 42), aged (roughly 56) and long-lived (around 82). Donors of different ages were randomly distributed across sequencing lanes to avoid experimental bias. Two additional independent replicas of 1 million unique cDNA reads from the same blood draw were analyzed for two donors (one aged 18 to 30 and one aged 80 or older).

Donors were roughly 40 systemically healthy Caucasian individuals from Russia aged roughly 6 to 90 years. Ten milliliters of peripheral blood were collected from each donor into EDTA-treated Vacutainer tubes. PBMCs were isolated by Ficoll-Paque density-gradient centrifugation, with at least 6 million obtained per sample. Total RNA, at least 6 micrograms per sample, was extracted from PBMCs with Trizol reagent. The percentages of naive CD45RAhigh/CD27high T cells were determined by flow cytometry on a PBMC aliquot from every donor. General findings and caveats noted by the study authors: Bulk unsorted PBMC profiling prevented conclusive comparison of naive and antigen-experienced compartments. The CMV infection status of donors was not known, potentially confounding age-related changes in expanded clonotypes. There was a strong correlation between observed TCR beta diversity and the percentage of naive T cells measured by flow cytometry. Compared with the aged group, more naive CD4+ T cells, fewer expanded clones and increased TCR diversity were shown by the long-lived group, suggesting age selection. Total diversity estimates from one million sequenced T cells were considered lower bounds and underestimates. As age increased, observed TCR beta diversity per million T cells dropped in a roughly linear way, and a significant reduction was already evident by age roughly 40.

Library construction relied on 5' RACE. Sequencing took place on an Illumina HiSeq 2500. A second PCR of roughly 6 to 11 cycles was run with a J-beta primer mix and a sample-barcoded 5' primer. Each TCR beta cDNA molecule received a unique molecular identifier from a template-switch 5' adaptor carrying 12 random nucleotides. Each sample yielded at least 2.5 million CDR3-containing paired-end reads. First-strand cDNA synthesis was performed from all RNA using the Mint cDNA synthesis kit, with priming by a TRBC-specific oligonucleotide. After uracil-DNA glycosylase treatment, a first 18-cycle PCR used universal primers M1SS and BC2_uni_R on all cDNA. The study's processing was this. Each sample was normalized by randomly selecting 1 million high-quality reads, each carrying a distinct molecular identifier. Reads sharing molecular identifiers were discarded rather than binned into consensus sequences. CDR3 identification, clonotype clustering and error correction used MiTCR with a Q25 quality threshold and the strictest error-elimination algorithm. A nonparametric unseen species model using Euler transformation provided a lower-bound estimate of total TCR beta diversity. In-frame beta chains were kept once TCRdb had trimmed the public reads at Q25 with fastp and called clones with MiXCR. Rows with one shared CDR3 protein collapse into an entry with the most common genes and DNA. The V and J calls were determined by TCRdb, not by the authors. Within this sample are around 800,000 distinct CDR3 sequences, with about 45% of them counted one time only. About a sixth of the sample comes from the top ten.

This clonotype turned up a few times. What antigen it recognizes has not been identified. No per-base quality is available; no much larger clone lies one base away. The CDR3, from cysteine to phenylalanine, totals 16 residues. Solely the CDR3 DNA is kept, with 48 bases framed from the first base. V sheds 5 bases and J sheds 0 bases, leaving 14 bases between their ends. As encoded in the germline V gene (reference sequence), CDR1 is SEHNR while CDR2 is FQNEAQ. Sequencing was done on a sample of blood. In this chain, TRBV7-9 is recombined with TRBJ2-1; a tentative D match to TRBD2 spans 6 bases. The TCR was taken from a man older than 75 in good health. Here the CDR3 is given as CASSPQDGSSYNEQFF. The DNA reads as follows: TGTGCCAGCAGCCCCCAGGACGGGAGCTCCTACAATGAGCAGTTCTTC.